This TCR beta chain was captured by sequencing in a study of beta chain features in type 1 diabetes. Overall study context: Sorted cells examined across all samples numbered 107,917,701.

Sequenced material consisted of expressed TCRB transcripts (all of the isolated RNA was reverse transcribed). The assay was immunoSEQ multiplex PCR, and TCRdb's table has in-frame clones only and misses some. This sample has under 250,000 clones, with 11% found just once. Trimming took 4 bases from V and 4 from J; bases not matched to a gene: 12. Germline CDR1 reads MNHEY; CDR2 reads SMNVEV (reference sequence). This CDR3 region has 17 residues. This clone was observed a handful of times. The sequenced sample consisted of central memory CD4+ T cells from blood. V and J are TRBV27 and TRBJ1-2; 10 positions match TRBD1. The source is a man between 18 and 35 years old in good health. In DNA form, the CDR3 reads TGTGCCAGCAGTTCCTGGGACAGGGGCGGGATAAGCTATGGCTACACCTTC. Translated, it gives CASSSWDRGGISYGYTF.